The 7 T cell receptor beta chains below come from one sample, sequenced in a study of blood T cell repertoires in COVID-19. Assay used: immunoSEQ multiplex PCR; TCRdb lists only in-frame clones, some missing. The sample consists of roughly 35,000 clones, approximately 90% of them appearing once. The material sequenced was peripheral blood. The receptors come from a man aged 70-80 years with acute or convalescent COVID-19.

The rearrangement uses TRBV5-6 and TRBJ2-2; 7 nucleotides match TRBD1. Germline assignment: CDR1 SGHDT and CDR2 YYEEEE. The trim removed 2 bases at V and 5 bases at J, leaving 6 bases unmatched. This CDR3 is 15 amino acids long. This chain's CDR3 is CASSFRDRKTGELFF. CDR3 bases: TGTGCCAGCAGCTTCCGGGACAGAAAAACCGGGGAGCTGTTTTTT.

The chain has TRBV5-1 and TRBJ1-1; 7 bases align to TRBD1. This CDR3 has 15 residues. V trimming: 4 bases; J trimming: 0 bases; junction bases outside the gene matches: 6. Germline CDR1 and CDR2: SGHRS and YFSETQ. The CDR3 bases are TGCGCCAGCAGCCCCATGGGACAGCTGAACACTGAAGCTTTCTTT. As protein: CASSPMGQLNTEAFF.

V and J are TRBV7-8 and TRBJ1-2; 11 positions agree with TRBD1. Germline CDR1 SGHVS, CDR2 FQNEAQ. V was pared by 4 bases and J by 7 bases, with 23 bases of the junction left unmatched. The CDR3 contains 20 residues. The CDR3 loop reads CASSSEHYPGTGGEYGGYTF. The CDR3 region has the DNA TGTGCCAGCAGCTCAGAACACTACCCCGGGACAGGGGGTGAATATGGTGGCTACACCTTC.

The rearrangement links TRBV24-1 to TRBJ2-7, with TRBD1 identical over 7 bases. Germline V gene lookup returns CDR1 KGHDR and CDR2 SFDVKD. V lost 3 bases and J lost 2; bases outside the gene matches: 3. This CDR3 region has 14 residues. For the CDR3, the DNA is TGTGCCACCAGTGATCCCCAGGGGGCCTACGAGCAGTACTTC. Residues: CATSDPQGAYEQYF.

The J gene is TRBJ1-5, the V gene TRBV5-6; D not resolved. Germline CDR1 SGHDT, CDR2 YYEEEE. Trimming pared 7 bases from V and 6 bases from J, leaving 14 bases between. The CDR3 sequence is 13 residues long. The CDR3 nucleotides are TGTGCCAGCGGTCTGAGGGCGCGTCAGCCCCAGCATTTT. Its protein is CASGLRARQPQHF.

The chain has TRBV7-3 and TRBJ1-1; no definite D call. CDR1 and CDR2 from the germline V gene are SGHTA and FQGTGA. This CDR3 contains 14 residues. Trimming shortened V by 5 bases and J by 7 bases, and 17 bases separated the two germline ends. The CDR3 is CASSLGLGMSEAFF. CDR3 coding DNA: TGTGCCAGCAGCCTAGGACTAGGGATGAGTGAAGCTTTCTTT. Drawing the rest from reference TRBV7-3 and TRBJ1-1, the complete variable domain is GAGVSQTPSNKVTEKGKYVELRCDPISGHTALYWYRQSLGQGPEFLIYFQGTGAADDSGLPNDRFFAVRPEGSVSTLKIQRTERGDSAVYLCASSLGLGMSEAFFGQGTRLTVV.

V gene TRBV5-1 combines with J gene TRBJ1-2, with a tentative D call TRBD1 (5 bases). Trimming took off 2 bases at V and 3 bases at J, with 17 bases between the two ends. Germline assignment: CDR1 SGHRS and CDR2 YFSETQ. The CDR3 length is 16 residues. The CDR3 nucleotides are TGCGCCAGCAGCTTCCAAGGGGCCGAAGGGGACTATGGCTACACCTTC. It is translated as CASSFQGAEGDYGYTF.